This T cell receptor beta chain is from a study of somatic mutations in cytotoxic T cells in rheumatoid arthritis. Study-level information: Purity of nearly 100% was reached when some V beta antibody-stained T-cell populations were flow-sorted, including V beta1+ cells sequenced for TCRB. Whole-study findings and limits: No significant CD8+ T-cell clonality difference was found between rheumatoid arthritis patients and age-matched controls.

Only in-frame clones appear in the TCRdb table, and some are missing; sequencing was by immunoSEQ multiplex PCR. The sample yields fewer than 25,000 clones, 78% seen once. A remark on this clone: The antigen remains unidentified.

The V gene's germline CDR1 is SGHTA and CDR2 FQGNSA. V was clipped by 2 bases and J by 12 bases, with 14 bases between them. The CDR3 has 13 amino acids. The sequenced sample consisted of CD8+ T cells sorted from blood. This rearrangement joins TRBV7-2 to TRBJ2-4, with D possibly TRBD2 on 5 matching bases. The clonotype comes from an adult with rheumatoid arthritis. The CDR3 DNA reads TGTGCCAGCAGCTTACGACGGGAAAGGGATCAGTACTTC. It encodes CASSLRRERDQYF. Drawing the rest from reference TRBV7-2 and TRBJ2-4, the complete variable domain is GAGVSQSPSNKVTEKGKDVELRCDPISGHTALYWYRQSLGQGLEFLIYFQGNSAPDKSGLPSDRFSAERTGGSVSTLTIQRTQQEDSAVYLCASSLRRERDQYFGAGTRLSVL.